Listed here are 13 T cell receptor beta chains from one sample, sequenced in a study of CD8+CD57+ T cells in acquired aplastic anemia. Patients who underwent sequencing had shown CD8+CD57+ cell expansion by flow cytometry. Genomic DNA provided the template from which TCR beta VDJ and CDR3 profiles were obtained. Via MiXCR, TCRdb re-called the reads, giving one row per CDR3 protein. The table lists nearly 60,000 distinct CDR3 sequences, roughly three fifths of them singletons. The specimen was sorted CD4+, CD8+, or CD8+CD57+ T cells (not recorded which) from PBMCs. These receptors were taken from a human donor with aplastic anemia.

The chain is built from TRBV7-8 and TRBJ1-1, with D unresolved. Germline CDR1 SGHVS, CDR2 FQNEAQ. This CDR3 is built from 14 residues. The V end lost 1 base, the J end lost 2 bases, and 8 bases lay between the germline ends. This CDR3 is CASSLVGRNTEAFF. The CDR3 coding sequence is TGTGCCAGCAGCTTAGTCGGCAGAAACACTGAAGCTTTCTTT.

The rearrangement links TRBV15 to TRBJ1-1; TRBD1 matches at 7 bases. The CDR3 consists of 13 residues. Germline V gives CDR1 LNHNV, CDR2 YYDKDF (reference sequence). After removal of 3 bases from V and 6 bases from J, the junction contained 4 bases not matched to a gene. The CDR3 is CATSRGGGPEAFF. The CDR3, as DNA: TGTGCCACCAGCAGGGGAGGGGGCCCTGAAGCTTTCTTT. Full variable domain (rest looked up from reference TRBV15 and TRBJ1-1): DAMVIQNPRYQVTQFGKPVTLSCSQTLNHNVMYWYQQKSSQAPKLLFHYYDKDFNNEADTPDNFQSRRPNTSFCFLDIRSPGLGDTAMYLCATSRGGGPEAFFGQGTRLTVV.

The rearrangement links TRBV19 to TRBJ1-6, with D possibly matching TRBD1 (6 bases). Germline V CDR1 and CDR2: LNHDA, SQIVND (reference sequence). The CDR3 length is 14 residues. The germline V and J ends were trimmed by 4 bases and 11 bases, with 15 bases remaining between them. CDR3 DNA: TGTGCCAGTAGTAGGCGGGACACGGAGACACCCCTCCACTTT. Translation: CASSRRDTETPLHF.

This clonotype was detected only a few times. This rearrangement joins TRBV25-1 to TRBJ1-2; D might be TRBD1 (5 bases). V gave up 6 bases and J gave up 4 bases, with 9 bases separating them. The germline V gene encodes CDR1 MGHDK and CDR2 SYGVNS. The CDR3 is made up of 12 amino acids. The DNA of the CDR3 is TGTGCCAGCAGGGAGGGACTCTATGGCTACACCTTC. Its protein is CASREGLYGYTF.

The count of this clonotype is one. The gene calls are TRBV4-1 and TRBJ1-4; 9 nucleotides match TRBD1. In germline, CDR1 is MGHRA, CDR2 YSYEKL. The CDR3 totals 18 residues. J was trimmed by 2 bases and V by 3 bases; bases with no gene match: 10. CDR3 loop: CASSQLTGGAFTNEKLFF. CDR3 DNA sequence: TGCGCCAGCAGCCAGCTTACAGGGGGCGCGTTTACTAATGAAAAACTGTTTTTT.

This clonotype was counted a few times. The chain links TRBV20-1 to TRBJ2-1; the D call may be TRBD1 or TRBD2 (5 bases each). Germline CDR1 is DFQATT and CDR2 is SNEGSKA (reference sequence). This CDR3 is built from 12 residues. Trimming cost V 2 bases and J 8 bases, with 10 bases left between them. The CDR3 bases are TGCAGTGCTAGACTGAGGGGCCATGAGCAGTTCTTC. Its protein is CSARLRGHEQFF.

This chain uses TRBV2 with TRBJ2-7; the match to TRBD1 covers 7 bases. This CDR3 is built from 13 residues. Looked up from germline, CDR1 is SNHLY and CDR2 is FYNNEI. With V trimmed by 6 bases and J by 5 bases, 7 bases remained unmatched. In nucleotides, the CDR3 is TGTGCCAGCAGCGACAGGGTACTGGACGAGCAGTACTTC. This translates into CASSDRVLDEQYF.

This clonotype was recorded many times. The CDR3 sequence: CASSWRQGATGELFF. The CDR3 coding sequence is TGTGCCAGCAGCTGGCGACAGGGGGCCACCGGGGAGCTGTTTTTT. The rearrangement links TRBV7-9 to TRBJ2-2; 10 bases agree with TRBD1. Unmatched junction bases numbered 3, after V lost 4 bases and J lost 4 bases. The germline CDR1 and CDR2 sequences are SEHNR and FQNEAQ (reference sequence). This CDR3 spans 15 amino acids.

CDR3 amino acids: CATSRVITGNTEAFF. The DNA for the CDR3 is TGTGCCACCAGCAGAGTGATCACAGGGAACACTGAAGCTTTCTTT. V usage is TRBV15 and J usage is TRBJ1-1; TRBD1 might be the D (5 bases). V lost 1 base and J lost 1, with 10 bases in between. The CDR3 loop spans 15 amino acids. CDR1 and CDR2 from the germline V gene are LNHNV and YYDKDF (reference sequence).

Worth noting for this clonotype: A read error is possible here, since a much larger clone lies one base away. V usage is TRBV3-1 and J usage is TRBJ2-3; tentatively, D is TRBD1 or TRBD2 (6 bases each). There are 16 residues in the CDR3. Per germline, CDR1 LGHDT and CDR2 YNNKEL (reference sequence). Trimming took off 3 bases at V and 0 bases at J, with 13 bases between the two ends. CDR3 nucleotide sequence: TGTGCCAGCAGCCATTTCTGGGGGGCTAGCACAGATACGCAGTATTTT. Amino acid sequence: CASSHFWGASTDTQYF.

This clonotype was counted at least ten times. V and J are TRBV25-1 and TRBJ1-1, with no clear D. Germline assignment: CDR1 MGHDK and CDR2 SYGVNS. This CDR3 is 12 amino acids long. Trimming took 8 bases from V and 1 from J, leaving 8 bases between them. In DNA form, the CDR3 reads TGTGCCAGCGGAGGTGGGAACACTGAAGCTTTCTTT. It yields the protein CASGGGNTEAFF.

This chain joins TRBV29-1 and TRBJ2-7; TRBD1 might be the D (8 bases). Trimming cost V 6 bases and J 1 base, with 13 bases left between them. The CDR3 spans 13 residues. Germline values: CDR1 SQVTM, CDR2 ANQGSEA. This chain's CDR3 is CSVQQGGSYEQYF. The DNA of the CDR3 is TGCAGCGTCCAACAGGGGGGGTCCTACGAGCAGTACTTC.

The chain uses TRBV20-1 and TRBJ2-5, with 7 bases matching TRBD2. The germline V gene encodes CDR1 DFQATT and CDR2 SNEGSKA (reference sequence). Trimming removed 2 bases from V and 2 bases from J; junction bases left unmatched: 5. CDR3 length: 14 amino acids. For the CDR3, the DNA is TGCAGTGCTAGATTTCCGGGGGGTCAAGAGACCCAGTACTTC. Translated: CSARFPGGQETQYF.